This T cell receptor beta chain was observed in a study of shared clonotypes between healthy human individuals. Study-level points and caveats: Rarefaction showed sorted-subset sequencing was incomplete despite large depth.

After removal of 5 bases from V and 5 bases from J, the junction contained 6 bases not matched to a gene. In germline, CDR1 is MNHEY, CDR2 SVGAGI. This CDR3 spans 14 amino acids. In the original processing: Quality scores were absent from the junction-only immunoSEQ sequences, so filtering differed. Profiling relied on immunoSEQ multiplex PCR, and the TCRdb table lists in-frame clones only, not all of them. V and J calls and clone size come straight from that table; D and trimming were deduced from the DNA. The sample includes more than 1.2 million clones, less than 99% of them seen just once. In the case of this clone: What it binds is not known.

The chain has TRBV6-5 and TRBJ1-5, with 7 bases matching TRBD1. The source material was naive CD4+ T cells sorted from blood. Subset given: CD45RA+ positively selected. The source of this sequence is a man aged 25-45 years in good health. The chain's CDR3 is CASSPGQEYQPQHF. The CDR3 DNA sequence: TGTGCCAGCAGTCCCGGACAGGAATATCAGCCCCAGCATTTT.